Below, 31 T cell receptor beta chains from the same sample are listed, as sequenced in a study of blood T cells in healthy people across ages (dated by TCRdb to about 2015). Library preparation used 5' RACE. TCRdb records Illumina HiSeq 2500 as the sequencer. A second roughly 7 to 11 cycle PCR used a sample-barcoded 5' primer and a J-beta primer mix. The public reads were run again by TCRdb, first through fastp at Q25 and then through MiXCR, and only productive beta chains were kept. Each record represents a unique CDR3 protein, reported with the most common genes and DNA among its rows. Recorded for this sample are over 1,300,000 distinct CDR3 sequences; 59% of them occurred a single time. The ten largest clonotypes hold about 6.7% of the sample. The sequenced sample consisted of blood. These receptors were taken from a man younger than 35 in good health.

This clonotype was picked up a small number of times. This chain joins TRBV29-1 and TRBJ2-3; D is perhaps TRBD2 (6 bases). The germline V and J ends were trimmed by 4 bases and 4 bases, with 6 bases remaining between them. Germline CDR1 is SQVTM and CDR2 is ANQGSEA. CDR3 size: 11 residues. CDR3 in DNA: TGCAGCGTTGGGGAGGCAGATACGCAGTATTTT. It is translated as CSVGEADTQYF.

The CDR3 sequence: CASSQGIDSPLHF. DNA of the CDR3: TGCGCCAGCAGCCAAGGAATAGATTCACCCCTCCACTTT. The V and J genes are TRBV4-3 and TRBJ1-6; D unclear. Trimming stripped 1 base from V and 8 bases from J, with 6 bases between. The CDR3 contains 13 residues. The germline V gene encodes CDR1 LGHNA and CDR2 YSLEER.

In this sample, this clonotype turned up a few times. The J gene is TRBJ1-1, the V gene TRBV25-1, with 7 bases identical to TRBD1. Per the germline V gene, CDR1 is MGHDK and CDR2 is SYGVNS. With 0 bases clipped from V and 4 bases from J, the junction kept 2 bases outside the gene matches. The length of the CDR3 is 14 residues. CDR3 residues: CASSEYAGGTEAFF. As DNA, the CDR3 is TGTGCCAGCAGTGAATATGCAGGGGGCACTGAAGCTTTCTTT.

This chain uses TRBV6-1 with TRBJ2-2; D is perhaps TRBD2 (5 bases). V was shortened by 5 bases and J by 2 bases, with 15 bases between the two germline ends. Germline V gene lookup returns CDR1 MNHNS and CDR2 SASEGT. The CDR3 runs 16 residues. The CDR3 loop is CASSIRRTVNTGELFF. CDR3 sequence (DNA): TGTGCCAGCAGTATACGACGGACTGTAAACACCGGGGAGCTGTTTTTT.

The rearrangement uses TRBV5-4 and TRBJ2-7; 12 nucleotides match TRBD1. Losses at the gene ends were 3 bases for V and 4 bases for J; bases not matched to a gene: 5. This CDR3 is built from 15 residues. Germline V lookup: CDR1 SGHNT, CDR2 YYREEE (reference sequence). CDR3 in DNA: TGTGCCAGCAGCTCCGGGACAGGGGGCGAGTACGAGCAGTACTTC. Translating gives CASSSGTGGEYEQYF.

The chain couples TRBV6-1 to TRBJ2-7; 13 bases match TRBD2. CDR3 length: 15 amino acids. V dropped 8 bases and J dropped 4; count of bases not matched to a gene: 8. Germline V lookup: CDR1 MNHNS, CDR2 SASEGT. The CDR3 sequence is CASGALAGGYYEQYF. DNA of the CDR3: TGTGCCAGCGGGGCACTAGCGGGAGGGTATTACGAGCAGTACTTC.

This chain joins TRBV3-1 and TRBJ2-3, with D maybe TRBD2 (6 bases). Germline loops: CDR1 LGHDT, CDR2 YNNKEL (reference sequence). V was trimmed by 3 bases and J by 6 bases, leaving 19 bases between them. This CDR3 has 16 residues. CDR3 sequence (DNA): TGTGCCAGCAGCCAGGTCCGTGGCGGGGTTTCGGATACGCAGTATTTT. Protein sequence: CASSQVRGGVSDTQYF.

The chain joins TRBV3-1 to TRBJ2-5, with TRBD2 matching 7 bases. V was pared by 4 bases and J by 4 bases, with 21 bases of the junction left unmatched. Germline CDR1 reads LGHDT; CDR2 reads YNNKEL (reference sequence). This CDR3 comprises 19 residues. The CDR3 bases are TGTGCCAGCAGCCCTGAAATATGGCTAGCGGCATTTAGGGGAGAGACCCAGTACTTC. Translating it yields CASSPEIWLAAFRGETQYF.

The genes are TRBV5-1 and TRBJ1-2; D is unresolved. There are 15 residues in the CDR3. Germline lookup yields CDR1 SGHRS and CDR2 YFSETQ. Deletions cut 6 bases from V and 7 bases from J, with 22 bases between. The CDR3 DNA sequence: TGCGCCAGCACCTTATCGGACGACCGGCAATGTGGCTACACCTTC. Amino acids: CASTLSDDRQCGYTF.

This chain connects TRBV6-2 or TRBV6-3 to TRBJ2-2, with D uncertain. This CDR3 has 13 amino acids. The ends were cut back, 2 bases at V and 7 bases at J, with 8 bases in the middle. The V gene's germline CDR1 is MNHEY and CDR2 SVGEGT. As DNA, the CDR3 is TGTGCCAGCAGTTACAGTCGCCGCGGGGAGCTGTTTTTT. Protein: CASSYSRRGELFF.

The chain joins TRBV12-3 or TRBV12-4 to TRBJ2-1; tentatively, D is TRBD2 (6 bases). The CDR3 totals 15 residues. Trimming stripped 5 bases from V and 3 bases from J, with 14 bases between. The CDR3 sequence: CASSPYGDFYNEQFF. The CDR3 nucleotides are TGTGCCAGCAGTCCCTATGGGGACTTCTACAATGAGCAGTTCTTC.

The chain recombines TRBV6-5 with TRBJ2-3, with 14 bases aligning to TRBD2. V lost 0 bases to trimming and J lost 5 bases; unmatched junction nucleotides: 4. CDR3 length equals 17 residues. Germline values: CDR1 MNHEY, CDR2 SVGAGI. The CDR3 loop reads CASSYSGTSGSGDTQYF. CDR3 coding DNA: TGTGCCAGCAGTTACTCGGGGACTAGCGGGAGTGGAGATACGCAGTATTTT.

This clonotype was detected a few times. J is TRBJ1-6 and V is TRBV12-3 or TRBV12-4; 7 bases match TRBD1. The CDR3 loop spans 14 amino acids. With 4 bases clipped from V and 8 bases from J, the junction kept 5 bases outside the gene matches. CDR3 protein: CASSYQGDHSPLHF. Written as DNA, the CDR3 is TGTGCCAGCAGTTACCAGGGGGATCATTCACCCCTCCACTTT.

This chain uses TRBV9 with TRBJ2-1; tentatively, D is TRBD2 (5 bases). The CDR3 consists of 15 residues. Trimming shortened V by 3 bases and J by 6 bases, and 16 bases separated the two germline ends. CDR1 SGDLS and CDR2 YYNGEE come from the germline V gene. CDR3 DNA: TGTGCCAGCAGCGCTCCGACGGGGTCGGGCAATGAGCAGTTCTTC. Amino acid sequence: CASSAPTGSGNEQFF. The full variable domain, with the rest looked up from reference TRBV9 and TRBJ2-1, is DSGVTQTPKHLITATGQRVTLRCSPRSGDLSVYWYQQSLDQGLQFLIQYYNGEERAKGNILERFSAQQFPDLHSELNLSSLELGDSALYFCASSAPTGSGNEQFFGPGTRLTVL.

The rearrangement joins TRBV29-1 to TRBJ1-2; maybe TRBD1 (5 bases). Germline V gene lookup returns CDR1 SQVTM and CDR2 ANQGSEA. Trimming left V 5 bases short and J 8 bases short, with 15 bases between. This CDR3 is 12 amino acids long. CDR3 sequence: CSVREGAHGYTF. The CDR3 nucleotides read TGCAGCGTTAGAGAAGGGGCGCACGGCTACACCTTC.

The CDR3 DNA is TGCAGTGCTAGAGAGTGGAGGTCTGGGGCCAACGTCCTGACTTTC. Amino acid sequence: CSAREWRSGANVLTF. The rearrangement links TRBV20-1 to TRBJ2-6; a possible D gene is TRBD2 (5 bases). CDR1 is DFQATT, CDR2 SNEGSKA, per germline (reference sequence). The CDR3 has 15 amino acids. V dropped 0 bases and J dropped 1 base, with 7 bases sitting between them.

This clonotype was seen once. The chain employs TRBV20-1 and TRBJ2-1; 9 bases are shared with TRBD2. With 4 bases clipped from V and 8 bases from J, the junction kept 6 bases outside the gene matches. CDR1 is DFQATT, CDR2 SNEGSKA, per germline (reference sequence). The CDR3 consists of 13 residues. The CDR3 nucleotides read TGCAGTGCTAATCCTAGCGGGGACCATGAGCAGTTCTTC. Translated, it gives CSANPSGDHEQFF.

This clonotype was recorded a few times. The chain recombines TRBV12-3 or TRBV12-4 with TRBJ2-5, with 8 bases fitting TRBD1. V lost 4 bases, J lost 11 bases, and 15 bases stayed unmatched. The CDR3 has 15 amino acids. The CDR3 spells CASSSSWTGSREQYF. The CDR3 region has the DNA TGTGCCAGCAGTTCCAGCTGGACAGGGTCCAGGGAGCAGTACTTC.

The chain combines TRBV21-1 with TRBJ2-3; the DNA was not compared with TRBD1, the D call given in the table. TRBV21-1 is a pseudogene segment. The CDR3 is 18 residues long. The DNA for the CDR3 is TGTGCCAGCAGCAAAAAAGGCCCTGACAGGGGGGGCGCAGATACGCAGTATTTT. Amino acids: CASSKKGPDRGGADTQYF.

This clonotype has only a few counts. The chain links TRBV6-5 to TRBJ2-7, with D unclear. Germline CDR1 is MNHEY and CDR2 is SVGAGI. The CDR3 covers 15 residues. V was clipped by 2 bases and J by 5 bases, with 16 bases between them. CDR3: CASSYGSRVVHEQYF. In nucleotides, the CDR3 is TGTGCCAGCAGTTACGGATCTAGGGTCGTCCACGAGCAGTACTTC.

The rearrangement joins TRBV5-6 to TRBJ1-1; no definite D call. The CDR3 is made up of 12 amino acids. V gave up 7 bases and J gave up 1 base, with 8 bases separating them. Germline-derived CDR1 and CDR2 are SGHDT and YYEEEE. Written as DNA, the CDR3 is TGTGCCAGCGGCGCAGGGAACACTGAAGCTTTCTTT. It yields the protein CASGAGNTEAFF.

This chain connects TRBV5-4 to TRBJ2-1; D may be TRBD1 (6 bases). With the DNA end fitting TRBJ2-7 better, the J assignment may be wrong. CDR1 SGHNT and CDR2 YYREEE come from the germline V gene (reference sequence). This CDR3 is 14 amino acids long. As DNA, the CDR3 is TGTGCCAGCAGCCCAGCGACAGGCGCCTACGAGCAGTACTTC. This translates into CASSPATGAYEQYF.

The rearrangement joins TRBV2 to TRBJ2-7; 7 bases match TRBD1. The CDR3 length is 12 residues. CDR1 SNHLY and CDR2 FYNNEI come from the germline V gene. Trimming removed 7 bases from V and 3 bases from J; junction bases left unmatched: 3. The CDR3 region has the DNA TGTGCCAGCACCAGACAGGGCTACGAGCAGTACTTC. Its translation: CASTRQGYEQYF.

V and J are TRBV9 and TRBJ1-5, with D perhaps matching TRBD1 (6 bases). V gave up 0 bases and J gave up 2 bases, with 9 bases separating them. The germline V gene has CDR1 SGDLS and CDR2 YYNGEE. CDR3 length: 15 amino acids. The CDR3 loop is CASSVGEGGNQPQHF. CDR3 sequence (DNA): TGTGCCAGCAGCGTAGGGGAGGGGGGCAATCAGCCCCAGCATTTT.

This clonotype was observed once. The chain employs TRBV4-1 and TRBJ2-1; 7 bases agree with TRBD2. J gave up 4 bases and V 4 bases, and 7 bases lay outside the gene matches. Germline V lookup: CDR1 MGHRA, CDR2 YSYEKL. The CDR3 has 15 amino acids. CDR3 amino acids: CASSPLAVGYNEQFF. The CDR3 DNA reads TGCGCCAGCAGCCCCCTAGCGGTGGGTTACAATGAGCAGTTCTTC.

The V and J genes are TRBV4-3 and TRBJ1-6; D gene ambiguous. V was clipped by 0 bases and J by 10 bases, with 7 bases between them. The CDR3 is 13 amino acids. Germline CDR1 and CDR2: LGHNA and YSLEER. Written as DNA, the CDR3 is TGCGCCAGCAGCCAAGATGGGGTATCACCCCTCCACTTT. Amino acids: CASSQDGVSPLHF.

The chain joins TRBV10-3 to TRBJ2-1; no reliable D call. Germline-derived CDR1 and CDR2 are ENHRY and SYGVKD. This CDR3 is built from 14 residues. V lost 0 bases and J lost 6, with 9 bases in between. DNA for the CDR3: TGTGCCATCAGTGAGTCGCGGCGTTCCAATGAGCAGTTCTTC. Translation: CAISESRRSNEQFF.

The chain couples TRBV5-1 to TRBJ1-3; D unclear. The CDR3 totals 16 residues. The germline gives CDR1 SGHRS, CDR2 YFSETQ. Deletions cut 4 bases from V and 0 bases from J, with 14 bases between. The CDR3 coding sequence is TGCGCCAGCAGCGTGGCCACTATAAGCTCTGGAAACACCATATATTTT. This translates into CASSVATISSGNTIYF.

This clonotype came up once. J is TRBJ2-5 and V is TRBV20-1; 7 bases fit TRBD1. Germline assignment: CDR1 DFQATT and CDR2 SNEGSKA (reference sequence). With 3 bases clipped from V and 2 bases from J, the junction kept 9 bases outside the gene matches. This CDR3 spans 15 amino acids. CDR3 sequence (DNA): TGCAGTGCTAGCCCGACAGGGTATCGACAAGAGACCCAGTACTTC. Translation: CSASPTGYRQETQYF.

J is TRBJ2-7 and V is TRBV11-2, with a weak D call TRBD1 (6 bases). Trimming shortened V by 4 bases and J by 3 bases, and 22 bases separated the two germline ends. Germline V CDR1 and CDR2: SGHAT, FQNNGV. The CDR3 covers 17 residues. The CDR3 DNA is TGTGCCAGCAGCTCGCCCAACAGGGCGTACAGCTACTACGAGCAGTACTTC. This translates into CASSSPNRAYSYYEQYF.

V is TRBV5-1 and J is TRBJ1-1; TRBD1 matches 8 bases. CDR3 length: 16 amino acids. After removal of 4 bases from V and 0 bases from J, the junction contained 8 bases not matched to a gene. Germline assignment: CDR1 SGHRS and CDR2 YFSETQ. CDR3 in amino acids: CASSRGATGVNTEAFF. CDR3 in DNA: TGCGCCAGCAGCAGGGGGGCGACAGGGGTGAACACTGAAGCTTTCTTT.